This TCR beta chain stems from a study of patients and donors after allogeneic stem cell transplantation. Using its own MiXCR run on the RT-PCR reads, TCRdb lists one record per CDR3 protein. This sample has about 410,000 distinct CDR3 sequences, with more than 15% found just once. Material: blood, either unsorted or a sorted T cell fraction (not recorded which). This TCR was sampled from a human donor who was either an allogeneic HSCT recipient or a stem cell or donor lymphocyte infusion donor (not recorded which). It is not recorded whose cells these are; they may come from a transplant donor.

CDR3 amino acids: CASSTWTGAYEQYF. DNA for the CDR3: TGTGCCAGCAGCACCTGGACAGGGGCCTACGAGCAGTACTTC. This chain joins TRBV5-6 and TRBJ2-7, with TRBD1 identical over 9 bases. V trimming: 4 bases; J trimming: 2 bases; junction bases outside the gene matches: 4. This CDR3 region has 14 residues. Germline CDR1 SGHDT, CDR2 YYEEEE.